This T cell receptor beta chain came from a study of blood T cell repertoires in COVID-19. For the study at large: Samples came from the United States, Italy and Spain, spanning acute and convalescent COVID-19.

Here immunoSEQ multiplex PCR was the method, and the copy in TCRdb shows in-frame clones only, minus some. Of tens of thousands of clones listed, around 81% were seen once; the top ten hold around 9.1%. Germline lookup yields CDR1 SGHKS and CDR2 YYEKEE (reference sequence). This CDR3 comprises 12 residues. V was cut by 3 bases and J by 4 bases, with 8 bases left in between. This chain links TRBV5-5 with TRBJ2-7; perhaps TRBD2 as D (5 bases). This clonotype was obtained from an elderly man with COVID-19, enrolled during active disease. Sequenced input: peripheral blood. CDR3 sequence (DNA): TGTGCCAGCAGCTGGCGGGCGTACGAGCAGTACTTC. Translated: CASSWRAYEQYF.